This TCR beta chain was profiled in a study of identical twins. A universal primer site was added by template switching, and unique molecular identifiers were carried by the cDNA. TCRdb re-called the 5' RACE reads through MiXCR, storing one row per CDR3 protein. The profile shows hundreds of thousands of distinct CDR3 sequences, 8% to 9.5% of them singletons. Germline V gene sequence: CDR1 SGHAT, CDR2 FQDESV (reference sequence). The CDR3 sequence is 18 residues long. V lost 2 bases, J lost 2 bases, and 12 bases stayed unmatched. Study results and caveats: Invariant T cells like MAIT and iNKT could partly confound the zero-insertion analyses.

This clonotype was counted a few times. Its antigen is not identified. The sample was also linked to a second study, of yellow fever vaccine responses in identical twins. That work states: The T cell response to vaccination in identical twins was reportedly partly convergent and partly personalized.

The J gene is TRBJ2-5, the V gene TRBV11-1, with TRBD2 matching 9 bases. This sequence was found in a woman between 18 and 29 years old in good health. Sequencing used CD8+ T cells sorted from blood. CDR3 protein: CASSLLVGTSSPQETQYF. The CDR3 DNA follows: TGTGCCAGCAGCTTATTGGTAGGGACTAGCAGTCCTCAAGAGACCCAGTACTTC.